This TCR beta chain was identified in a study of cytomegalovirus exposure and HLA in healthy donors. Background on the study: A preliminary data release comprised 80 million to 95 million unique TCRs obtained from HLA-typed donors. Findings and caveats of the study: Donors were assumed by presence/absence analyses to have roughly uniform sequencing depth. The investigators catalogued 164 TCR beta chains as cytomegalovirus-associated.

PCR employed 60 Vbeta and 13 Jbeta primers. Sequenced by immunoSEQ multiplex PCR; TCRdb stores in-frame clones only, minus some. The repertoire holds around 71,000 clones, with about two thirds as singletons. Turning to this clone: Antigen: not known.

V dropped 3 bases and J dropped 2; count of bases not matched to a gene: 4. The germline CDR1 and CDR2 sequences are MNHNS and SASEGT. This CDR3 region has 16 residues. Sequencing used PBMCs. This sequence originates from a man aged 25-45 years in good health and CMV-seropositive. This chain links TRBV6-1 with TRBJ2-3, with TRBD2 matching 11 bases. The CDR3, as DNA: TGTGCCAGCAGTGACGGGACTAGCGGAATCACAGATACGCAGTATTTT. Translating it yields CASSDGTSGITDTQYF.